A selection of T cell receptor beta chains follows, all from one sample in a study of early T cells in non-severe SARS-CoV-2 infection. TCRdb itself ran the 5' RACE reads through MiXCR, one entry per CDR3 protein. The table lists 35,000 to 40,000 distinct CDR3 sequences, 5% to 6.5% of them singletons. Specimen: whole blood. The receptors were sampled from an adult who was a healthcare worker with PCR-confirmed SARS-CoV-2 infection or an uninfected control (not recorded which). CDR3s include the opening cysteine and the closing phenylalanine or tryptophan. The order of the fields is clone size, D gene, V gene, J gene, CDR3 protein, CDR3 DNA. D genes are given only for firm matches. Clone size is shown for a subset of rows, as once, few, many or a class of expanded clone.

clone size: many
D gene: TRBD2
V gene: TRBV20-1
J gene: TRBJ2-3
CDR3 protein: CSATGTSGVDTQYF
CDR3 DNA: TGCAGTGCTACCGGGACTAGCGGGGTAGATACGCAGTATTTT

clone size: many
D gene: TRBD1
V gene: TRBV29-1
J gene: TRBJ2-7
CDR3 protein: CSVGGDEQYF
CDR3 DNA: TGCAGCGTAGGGGGCGACGAGCAGTACTTC

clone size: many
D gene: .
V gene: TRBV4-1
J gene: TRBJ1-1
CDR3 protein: CASRPGTANTEAFF
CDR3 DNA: TGCGCCAGCAGACCCGGGACGGCCAACACTGAAGCTTTCTTT

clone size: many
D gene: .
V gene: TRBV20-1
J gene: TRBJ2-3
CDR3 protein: CSAVLGSADTQYF
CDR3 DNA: TGCAGTGCTGTCCTGGGGTCTGCAGATACGCAGTATTTT

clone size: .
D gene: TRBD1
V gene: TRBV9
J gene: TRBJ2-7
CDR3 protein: CASSPGTGVEQYF
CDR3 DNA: TGTGCCAGCAGCCCAGGGACAGGGGTTGAGCAGTACTTC

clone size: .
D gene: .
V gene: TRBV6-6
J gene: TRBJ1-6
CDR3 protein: CASSYDSVNSPLHF
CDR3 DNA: TGTGCCAGCAGTTACGACAGTGTCAATTCACCCCTCCACTTT

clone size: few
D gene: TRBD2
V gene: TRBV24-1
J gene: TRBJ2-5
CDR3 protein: CATSDSTSGGETQYF
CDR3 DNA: TGTGCCACCAGTGATTCGACTAGCGGGGGTGAGACCCAGTACTTC

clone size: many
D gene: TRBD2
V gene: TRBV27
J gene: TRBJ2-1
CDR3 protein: CASSLADTGLGLEQFF
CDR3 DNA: TGTGCCAGCAGCCTCGCGGATACGGGACTAGGTCTGGAGCAGTTCTTC

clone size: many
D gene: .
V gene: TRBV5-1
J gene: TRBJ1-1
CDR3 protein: CASSLKGDTEAFF
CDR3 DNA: TGCGCCAGCAGCTTGAAGGGGGACACTGAAGCTTTCTTT

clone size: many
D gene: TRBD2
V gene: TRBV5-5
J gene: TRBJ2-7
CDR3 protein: CASSLGWLAVSYEQYF
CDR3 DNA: TGTGCCAGCAGCTTGGGCTGGCTAGCGGTTTCCTACGAGCAGTACTTC

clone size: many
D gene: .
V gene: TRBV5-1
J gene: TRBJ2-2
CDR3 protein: CASSQQGLDGELFF
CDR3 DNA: TGCGCCAGCAGCCAACAGGGATTAGACGGGGAGCTGTTTTTT

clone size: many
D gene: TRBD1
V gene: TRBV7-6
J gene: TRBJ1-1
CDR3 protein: CASSSNTGGTEAFF
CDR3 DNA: TGTGCCAGCAGCTCCAATACAGGGGGCACTGAAGCTTTCTTT

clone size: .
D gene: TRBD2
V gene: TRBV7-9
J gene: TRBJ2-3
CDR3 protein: CASSLLAGPQDTQYF
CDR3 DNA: TGTGCCAGCAGCTTGTTAGCGGGGCCCCAAGATACGCAGTATTTT